This note documents a single T cell receptor (beta chain) sequence. TCRdb keeps only in-frame clones here, not all; method: immunoSEQ multiplex PCR. Its table records about 190,000 clones. This entry comes from a study of control samples from healthy donors and cancer patients. Germline values: CDR1 SEHNR, CDR2 FQNEAQ (reference sequence). This CDR3 region has 15 residues. With 1 base removed from V and 6 bases from J, the gap between germline ends came to 13 bases. This chain links TRBV7-9 with TRBJ1-5, with D perhaps TRBD1 (6 bases). The specimen was blood. This clonotype was obtained from a woman between 25 and 40 years old in good health. CDR3 loop: CASSLEGGRGQPQHF. CDR3 DNA: TGTGCCAGCAGCTTAGAGGGGGGGCGCGGTCAGCCCCAGCATTTT.